This TCR beta chain was profiled in a study of early T cells in non-severe SARS-CoV-2 infection. This clonotype was observed many times. What it binds is unknown. The library protocol tagged individual cDNA molecules with unique molecular identifiers. In TCRdb, the 5' RACE reads were re-called with MiXCR into one record per CDR3 protein. The sample lists tens of thousands of distinct CDR3 sequences, roughly 15% occurring once. CDR1 and CDR2 from the germline V gene are SGHAT and FQNNGV. V gave up 0 bases and J gave up 6 bases; unmatched junction bases: 13. The CDR3 contains 19 residues. General study findings and limits: Anti-spike CD8 responses were favored by VDJdb matching, which missed private and CD4 specificities.

This specimen was whole blood, taken at baseline. The clonotype comes from an adult who was a healthcare worker with PCR-confirmed SARS-CoV-2 infection or an uninfected control (not recorded which). This rearrangement joins TRBV11-2 to TRBJ2-3; 12 bases map to TRBD2. This chain's CDR3 is CASSLDWGTGTSGSDTQYF. CDR3 bases: TGTGCCAGCAGCTTAGATTGGGGGACCGGGACTAGCGGGTCCGATACGCAGTATTTT.